What follows describes a single T cell receptor beta chain. Its recognized antigen is unknown. The record has no base qualities; no much larger clone is one base away. The data stem from a study of T cell changes during pregnancy in multiple sclerosis (dated by TCRdb to between 2019 and 2020). Notes on the research overall: The study looked at changes in the T cell repertoire across pregnancy in women with multiple sclerosis.

Libraries came from the immunoSEQ multiplex PCR assay. Imported from immuneACCESS, the table was reduced by TCRdb to in-frame sequences with V and J called. These copies leave out some clones; in studies compared against another copy, an unresolved V gene accounts for under half, and the cause of the remainder is not known. The sample table records tens of thousands of clones; more than 75% of these occur just once. The ten largest clones add up to about 8% of the sample. Here V drops 6 bases and J drops 3 bases, and the junction holds 4 bases not matched to any gene. CDR1 is given as SGHDN and CDR2 as FVKESK, both from the germline V gene. Counted from cysteine to phenylalanine, this CDR3 has 15 amino acids. CDR3 DNA is the only sequence kept; it has 45 bases, read in frame from the first base.

Material: CD8+ T cells from peripheral blood mononuclear cells, obtained after pregnancy. This clonotype was sampled from a female donor with multiple sclerosis, enrolled in a pregnancy study. Recombination joined TRBV14 with TRBJ2-1; 11 central nucleotides agree with TRBD2. The CDR3 loop reads CASSRGLADYNEQFF. The DNA reads as follows: TGTGCCAGCAGTAGGGGACTAGCGGACTACAATGAGCAGTTCTTC.